This paragraph covers one TCR beta chain sequence. Using immunoSEQ multiplex PCR, the repertoire was profiled, and TCRdb retains in-frame clones only, with some absent. The table lists about 190,000 clones, roughly 84% of them singletons. V was pared by 5 bases and J by 4 bases, with 7 bases between. This CDR3 comprises 12 residues. This sample was taken from a study of blood T cell repertoires in COVID-19. This sequence originates from a woman of 80 years or more with active or convalescent COVID-19. Specimen: peripheral blood. V and J are TRBV12-3 or TRBV12-4 and TRBJ2-3, with D possibly matching TRBD2 (6 bases). The chain's CDR3 is CASSGLSDTQYF. In DNA, the CDR3 is TGTGCCAGCAGTGGACTATCAGATACGCAGTATTTT.